The rows below give T cell receptor beta chains drawn from one sample of a study of blood T cell repertoires in COVID-19. Data came from immunoSEQ multiplex PCR; TCRdb stores just in-frame clones and leaves some out. The table lists 250,000 to 300,000 clones, over 75% of them singletons. Sequencing was done on a sample of PBMCs or T cells enriched from blood (not recorded which). The receptors were sampled from a man aged 18-30 years who had recovered from COVID-19. The CDR3 runs from the conserved cysteine through the conserved F or W. A D gene is named only where the DNA matches it firmly. Clone size is given for some rows only: seen once, a few or many times, or a class if the clone is expanded.

d_gene	abundance	v_gene	j_gene	CDR3aa	CDR3nt
NA	once	TRBV6-5	TRBJ1-6	CASTPEWGGRSPLHF	TGTGCCAGCACCCCAGAGTGGGGGGGACGCTCACCCCTCCACTTT
NA	NA	TRBV2	TRBJ1-2	CASSEAQSFYGYTF	TGTGCCAGCAGTGAAGCGCAGTCCTTCTATGGCTACACCTTC
NA	NA	TRBV2	TRBJ1-2	CASSQREVRGYTF	TGTGCCAGCAGTCAGAGAGAGGTTCGTGGCTACACCTTC
NA	NA	TRBV5-1	TRBJ2-7	CASSEGQSAKQYF	TGCGCCAGCAGCGAAGGACAATCGGCGAAGCAGTACTTC
TRBD2	NA	TRBV5-6	TRBJ2-5	CASSLLGLAGQETQYF	TGTGCCAGCAGCCTGCTGGGACTAGCGGGGCAAGAGACCCAGTACTTC
NA	NA	TRBV3-1/TRBV3-2	TRBJ1-1	CASSQVGQAFF	TGTGCCAGCAGCCAAGTCGGTCAAGCTTTCTTT
NA	NA	TRBV5-5	TRBJ1-4	CASSLSMGVTNEKLFF	TGTGCCAGCAGCTTAAGTATGGGAGTAACTAATGAAAAACTGTTTTTT
NA	NA	TRBV3-1/TRBV3-2	TRBJ2-1	CASSQTSSGEQFF	TGTGCCAGCAGCCAGACTAGTTCGGGTGAGCAGTTCTTC
TRBD1	NA	TRBV7-8	TRBJ2-1	CASSPHDRGRGDEQFF	TGTGCCAGCAGCCCCCATGACAGGGGGCGAGGGGATGAGCAGTTCTTC
TRBD1	NA	TRBV2	TRBJ1-3	CASKETWDRSGNTIYF	TGTGCCAGCAAAGAGACATGGGACAGGTCTGGAAACACCATATATTTT
NA	NA	TRBV20-1	TRBJ2-1	CSASPRAYNEQFF	TGCAGTGCTAGTCCCCGAGCCTACAATGAGCAGTTCTTC
NA	NA	TRBV18	TRBJ1-1	CASSPSMPRNTEAFF	TGTGCCAGCTCACCTTCGATGCCCAGGAACACTGAAGCTTTCTTT
TRBD1	NA	TRBV5-1	TRBJ2-7	CASSRTGNTYEQYF	TGCGCCAGCAGCCGGACAGGGAATACCTACGAGCAGTACTTC
NA	once	TRBV6-2/TRBV6-3	TRBJ1-2	CASSDLGGGYTF	TGTGCCAGCAGTGACCTCGGGGGTGGCTACACCTTC
TRBD2	NA	TRBV18	TRBJ2-5	CASSPREGETQYF	TGTGCCAGCTCGCCACGGGAGGGGGAGACCCAGTACTTC
NA	NA	TRBV11-2	TRBJ2-7	CASTGGQKLNQLHYEQYF	TGTGCCAGCACCGGCGGACAGAAACTCAACCAATTACACTACGAGCAGTACTTC
TRBD1	few	TRBV10-3	TRBJ2-7	CAITVTGTYEQYF	TGTGCCATCACTGTGACAGGGACCTACGAGCAGTACTTC
TRBD2	NA	TRBV7-6	TRBJ2-1	CASSLAVPSGFNEQFF	TGTGCCAGCAGCTTAGCGGTTCCTAGCGGGTTCAATGAGCAGTTCTTC
NA	NA	TRBV12-3/TRBV12-4	TRBJ1-2	CASSLGRGYGYTF	TGTGCCAGCAGTTTGGGTAGGGGCTATGGCTACACCTTC
TRBD2	NA	TRBV7-2	TRBJ2-5	CASSLVRGAGETQYF	TGTGCCAGCAGCTTAGTGCGGGGGGCGGGAGAGACCCAGTACTTC
NA	NA	TRBV12-3/TRBV12-4	TRBJ1-2	CASSESPGNGYTF	TGTGCCAGCAGCGAGAGCCCGGGAAATGGCTACACCTTC
NA	NA	TRBV7-9	TRBJ1-5	CAIEDGNSNQPQHF	TGTGCCATCGAGGACGGGAATAGCAATCAGCCCCAGCATTTT
NA	NA	TRBV12-3/TRBV12-4	TRBJ1-3	CASSFNGNTIYF	TGTGCCAGCAGTTTCAATGGAAACACCATATATTTT
NA	once	TRBV2	TRBJ1-2	CATRGNGYTF	TGTGCCACCCGGGGAAATGGCTACACCTTC
NA	NA	TRBV7-2	TRBJ2-7	CASSLTAAVRSYEQYF	TGTGCCAGCAGCTTAACCGCGGCGGTCAGAAGCTACGAGCAGTACTTC
TRBD2	NA	TRBV2	TRBJ2-3	CASSGEGDTQYF	TGTGCCAGCAGTGGGGAGGGAGATACGCAGTATTTT
TRBD2	NA	TRBV19	TRBJ2-7	CASSPGTSPFVYEQYF	TGTGCCAGTAGTCCCGGGACTAGCCCGTTTGTCTACGAGCAGTACTTC
TRBD2	NA	TRBV7-3	TRBJ2-3	CASSLSGGRASDTQYF	TGTGCCAGCAGCTTAAGCGGCGGGAGGGCCTCAGATACGCAGTATTTT
NA	few	TRBV15	TRBJ1-1	CATSIGVNTEAFF	TGTGCCACCAGCATAGGAGTGAACACTGAAGCTTTCTTT
NA	NA	TRBV3-1/TRBV3-2	TRBJ2-3	CASSQELRPTDTQYF	TGTGCCAGCAGCCAGGAACTAAGACCCACAGATACGCAGTATTTT
NA	NA	TRBV5-4	TRBJ1-2	CASSLEGGAGYTF	TGTGCCAGCAGCTTGGAAGGGGGTGCTGGCTACACCTTC
NA	NA	TRBV5-1	TRBJ2-7	CASSLGQDYEQYF	TGCGCCAGCAGCTTGGGACAGGATTACGAGCAGTACTTC
NA	NA	TRBV6-5	TRBJ2-1	CASSYGGSYNEQFF	TGTGCCAGCAGTTACGGCGGCTCCTACAATGAGCAGTTCTTC
TRBD1	NA	TRBV27	TRBJ2-7	CASSPFGQGEYEQYF	TGTGCCAGCAGTCCGTTCGGACAGGGGGAATACGAGCAGTACTTC
TRBD1	NA	TRBV13	TRBJ2-7	CASSYPGQGKISYEQYF	TGTGCCAGCAGCTACCCGGGACAGGGGAAAATATCCTACGAGCAGTACTTC
TRBD1	few	TRBV5-6	TRBJ1-3	CASSGGQGHRNTIYF	TGTGCCAGCAGCGGTGGACAGGGGCATAGAAACACCATATATTTT
NA	NA	TRBV6-5	TRBJ1-2	CAKTENYGYTF	TGTGCCAAGACAGAAAACTATGGCTACACCTTC
TRBD1	NA	TRBV18	TRBJ2-7	CASSSPGQSSYEQYF	TGTGCCAGCTCATCTCCGGGACAGAGCTCCTACGAGCAGTACTTC
NA	NA	TRBV12-3/TRBV12-4	TRBJ2-7	CASSQNSYEQYF	TGTGCCAGCAGCCAGAATTCCTACGAGCAGTACTTC
NA	NA	TRBV21-1	TRBJ2-2	CASSNTEQVHPSNTGELFF	TGTGCCAGCAGCAACACGGAACAGGTCCATCCTTCAAACACCGGGGAGCTGTTTTTT
NA	few	TRBV12-3/TRBV12-4	TRBJ1-5	CASSSFNQPQHF	TGTGCCAGCAGTTCTTTCAATCAGCCCCAGCATTTT
NA	once	TRBV18	TRBJ1-5	CASSPQGVNQPQHF	TGTGCCAGCTCACCTCAAGGGGTCAATCAGCCCCAGCATTTT
NA	NA	TRBV19	TRBJ2-1	CASSMGSEGAYNEQFF	TGTGCCAGTAGTATGGGGTCCGAGGGAGCTTACAATGAGCAGTTCTTC
TRBD1	few	TRBV7-9	TRBJ2-1	CASSLDRGRAYEQFF	TGTGCCAGCAGCTTAGACAGGGGGCGCGCCTATGAGCAGTTCTTC
NA	few	TRBV7-9	TRBJ1-1	CASSSQGNTEAFF	TGTGCCAGCAGTTCGCAGGGGAACACTGAAGCTTTCTTT
TRBD1	once	TRBV15	TRBJ1-1	CATSRAGTATEAFF	TGTGCCACCAGCAGAGCGGGGACAGCAACTGAAGCTTTCTTT
TRBD1	NA	TRBV28	TRBJ1-2	CASSLWGTGTHGYTF	TGTGCCAGCAGTTTATGGGGGACAGGGACCCATGGCTACACCTTC
TRBD1	NA	TRBV4-1	TRBJ1-4	CASSQQPGQGGEKLFF	TGCGCCAGCAGCCAACAACCGGGACAGGGGGGTGAAAAACTGTTTTTT
TRBD1	few	TRBV2	TRBJ1-3	CASKRDRETGNTIYF	TGTGCCAGCAAGAGGGACAGGGAGACTGGAAACACCATATATTTT
TRBD2	NA	TRBV6-4	TRBJ2-5	CASAMTSGGGKETQYF	TGTGCCAGCGCGATGACTAGCGGGGGGGGAAAAGAGACCCAGTACTTC
TRBD1	once	TRBV6-5	TRBJ1-2	CASSAPGQTNYGYTF	TGTGCCAGCAGCGCCCCGGGACAGACTAACTATGGCTACACCTTC
TRBD1	NA	TRBV12-3/TRBV12-4	TRBJ2-7	CASSGDRVYEQYF	TGTGCCAGCAGTGGGGACAGGGTGTACGAGCAGTACTTC
NA	once	TRBV10-3	TRBJ1-2	CAISDRQSNYGYTF	TGTGCCATCAGTGACCGACAGTCTAACTATGGCTACACCTTC
TRBD2	once	TRBV5-1	TRBJ2-1	CASSRGGFDEQFF	TGCGCCAGCAGCCGGGGGGGTTTCGATGAGCAGTTCTTC